This TCR beta chain was captured in a study of glioma-infiltrating T cells after dendritic cell vaccination. Specified time point: after dendritic cell vaccination, including at tumor progression/relapse. V lost 0 bases and J lost 5, with 12 bases in between. CDR1 is SGDLS and CDR2 is YYNGEE in the germline V gene. There are 15 residues in the CDR3. Only in-frame clones appear in the TCRdb table, and some are missing; sequencing was by immunoSEQ multiplex PCR. The table includes tens of thousands of clones, around 86% detected once. This TCR was sampled from a human donor with glioblastoma. The material was blood, obtained after dendritic cell vaccination. This chain links TRBV9 with TRBJ2-1; the D gene is possibly TRBD2 (6 bases). The chain's CDR3 is CASSVALGLHNEQFF. The CDR3 DNA is TGTGCCAGCAGCGTAGCTTTGGGACTCCACAATGAGCAGTTCTTC.